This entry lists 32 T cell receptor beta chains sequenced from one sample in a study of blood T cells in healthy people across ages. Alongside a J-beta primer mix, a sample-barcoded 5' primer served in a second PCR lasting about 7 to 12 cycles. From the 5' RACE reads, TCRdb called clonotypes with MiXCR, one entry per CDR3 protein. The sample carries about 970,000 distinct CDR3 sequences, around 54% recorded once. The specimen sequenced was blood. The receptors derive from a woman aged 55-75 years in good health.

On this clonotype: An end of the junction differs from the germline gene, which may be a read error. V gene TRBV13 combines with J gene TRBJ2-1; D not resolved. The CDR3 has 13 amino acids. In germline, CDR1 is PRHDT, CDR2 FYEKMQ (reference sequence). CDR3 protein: CASSLDSDNEQFF. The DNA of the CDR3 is TGCGCCAGCAGCTTAGACTCGGACAATGAGCAGTTCTTC. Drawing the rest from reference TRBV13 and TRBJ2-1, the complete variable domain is AAGVIQSPRHLIKEKRETATLKCYPIPRHDTVYWYQQGPGQDPQFLISFYEKMQSDKGSIPDRFSAQQFSDYHSELNMSSLELGDSALYFCASSLDSDNEQFFGPGTRLTVL.

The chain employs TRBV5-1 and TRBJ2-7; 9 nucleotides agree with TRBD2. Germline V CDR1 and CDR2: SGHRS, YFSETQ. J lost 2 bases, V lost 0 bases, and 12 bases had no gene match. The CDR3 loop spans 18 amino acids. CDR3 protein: CASSLGNWDIAGAYEQYF. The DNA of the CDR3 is TGCGCCAGCAGCTTGGGAAATTGGGATATAGCGGGAGCCTACGAGCAGTACTTC.

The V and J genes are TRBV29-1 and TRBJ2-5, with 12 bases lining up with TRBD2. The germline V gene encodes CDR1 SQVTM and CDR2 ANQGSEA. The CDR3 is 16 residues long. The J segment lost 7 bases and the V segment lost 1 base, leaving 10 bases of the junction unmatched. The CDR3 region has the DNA TGCAGCGTTGAAGGACTAGCGGGAGACCGCAAGGCGACCCAGTACTTC. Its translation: CSVEGLAGDRKATQYF.

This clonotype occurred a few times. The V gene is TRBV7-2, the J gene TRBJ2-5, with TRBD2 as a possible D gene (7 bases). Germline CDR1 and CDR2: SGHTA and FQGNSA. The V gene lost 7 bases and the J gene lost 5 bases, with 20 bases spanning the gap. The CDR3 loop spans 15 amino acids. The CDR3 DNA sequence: TGTGCCAGCACCCTCTCCGGGGGGCGCTGGGAGACCCAGTACTTC. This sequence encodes CASTLSGGRWETQYF.

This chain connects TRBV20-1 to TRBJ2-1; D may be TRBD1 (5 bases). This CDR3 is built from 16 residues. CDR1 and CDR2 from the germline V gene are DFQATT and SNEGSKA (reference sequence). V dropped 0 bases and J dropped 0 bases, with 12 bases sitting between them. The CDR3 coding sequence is TGCAGTGCTAGAGAATTGGGGCTGGGCTCCTACAATGAGCAGTTCTTC. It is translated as CSARELGLGSYNEQFF.

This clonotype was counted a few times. This CDR3 reads CASSLVGGGETQYF. CDR3 bases: TGTGCCAGCAGCTTGGTAGGGGGAGGAGAGACCCAGTACTTC. The J gene is TRBJ2-5, the V gene TRBV5-4, with D possibly being TRBD1 or TRBD2 (6 bases each). The CDR3 sequence is 14 residues long. Per the germline V gene, CDR1 is SGHNT and CDR2 is YYREEE (reference sequence). The V and J ends lost 0 bases and 4 bases respectively, with 10 bases between them.

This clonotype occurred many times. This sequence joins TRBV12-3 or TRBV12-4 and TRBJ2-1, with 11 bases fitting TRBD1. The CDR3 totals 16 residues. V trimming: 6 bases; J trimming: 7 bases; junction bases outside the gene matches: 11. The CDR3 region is CASRTTSGQGGNEQFF. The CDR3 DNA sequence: TGTGCCAGCAGGACAACTTCGGGACAGGGGGGTAATGAGCAGTTCTTC.

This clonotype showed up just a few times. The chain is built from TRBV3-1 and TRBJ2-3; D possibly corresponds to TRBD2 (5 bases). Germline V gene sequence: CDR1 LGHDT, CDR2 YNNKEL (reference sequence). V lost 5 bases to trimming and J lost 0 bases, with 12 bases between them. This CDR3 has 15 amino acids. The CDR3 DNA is TGTGCCAGCAGCACTACTGCTAGCAGCACAGATACGCAGTATTTT. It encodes CASSTTASSTDTQYF.

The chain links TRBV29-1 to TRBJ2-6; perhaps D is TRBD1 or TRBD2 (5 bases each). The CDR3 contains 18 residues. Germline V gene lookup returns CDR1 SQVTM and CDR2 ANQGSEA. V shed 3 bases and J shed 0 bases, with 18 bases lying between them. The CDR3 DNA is TGCAGCGTTGATTTTACCGCATACGGGACCTCTGGGGCCAACGTCCTGACTTTC. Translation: CSVDFTAYGTSGANVLTF.

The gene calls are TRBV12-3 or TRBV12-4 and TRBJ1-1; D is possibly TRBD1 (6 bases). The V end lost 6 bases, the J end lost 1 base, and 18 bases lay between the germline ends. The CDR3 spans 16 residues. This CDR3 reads CASRLSGGAGNTEAFF. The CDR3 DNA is TGTGCCAGCAGGCTCTCTGGGGGCGCGGGGAACACTGAAGCTTTCTTT.

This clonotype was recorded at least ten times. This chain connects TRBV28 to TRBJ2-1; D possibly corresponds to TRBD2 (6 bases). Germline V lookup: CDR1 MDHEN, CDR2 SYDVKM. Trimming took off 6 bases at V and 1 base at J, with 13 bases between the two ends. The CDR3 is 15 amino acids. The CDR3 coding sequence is TGTGCCAGCAGCCTACTCGCGGGGTCCTACAATGAGCAGTTCTTC. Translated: CASSLLAGSYNEQFF.

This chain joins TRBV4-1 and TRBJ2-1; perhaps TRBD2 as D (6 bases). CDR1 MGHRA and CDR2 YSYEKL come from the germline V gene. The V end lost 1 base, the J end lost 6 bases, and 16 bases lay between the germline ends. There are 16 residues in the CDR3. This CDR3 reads CASSQAPGVGINEQFF. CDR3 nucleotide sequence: TGCGCCAGCAGCCAAGCGCCGGGAGTAGGGATCAATGAGCAGTTCTTC.

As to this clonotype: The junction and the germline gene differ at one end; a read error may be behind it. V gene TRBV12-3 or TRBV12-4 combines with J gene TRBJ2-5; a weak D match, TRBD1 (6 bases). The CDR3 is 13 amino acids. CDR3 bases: TGTGTCAGCACTCTAAACAGGGCCGAGACCCAGTACTTC. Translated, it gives CVSTLNRAETQYF.

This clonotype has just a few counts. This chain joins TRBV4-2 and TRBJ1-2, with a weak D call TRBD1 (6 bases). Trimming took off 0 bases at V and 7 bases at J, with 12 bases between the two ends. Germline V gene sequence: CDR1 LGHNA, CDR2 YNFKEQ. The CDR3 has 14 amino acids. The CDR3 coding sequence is TGTGCCAGCAGCCAAGAGCGACAGGTTGGTGGCTACACCTTC. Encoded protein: CASSQERQVGGYTF.

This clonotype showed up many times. The CDR3 protein is CASSTSGNKRTQYF. CDR3 coding DNA: TGTGCCAGCAGTACCAGCGGGAACAAACGTACGCAGTATTTT. The genes are TRBV2 and TRBJ2-3; 7 bases are shared with TRBD2. The germline gives CDR1 SNHLY, CDR2 FYNNEI. This CDR3 is 14 amino acids long. The V and J ends lost 5 bases and 8 bases, in that order; junction bases with no gene match: 10.

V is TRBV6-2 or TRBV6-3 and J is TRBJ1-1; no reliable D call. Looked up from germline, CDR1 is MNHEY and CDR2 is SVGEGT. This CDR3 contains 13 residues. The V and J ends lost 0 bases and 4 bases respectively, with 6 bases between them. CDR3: CASSYSHTTEAFF. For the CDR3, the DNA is TGTGCCAGCAGTTACTCACACACCACTGAAGCTTTCTTT.

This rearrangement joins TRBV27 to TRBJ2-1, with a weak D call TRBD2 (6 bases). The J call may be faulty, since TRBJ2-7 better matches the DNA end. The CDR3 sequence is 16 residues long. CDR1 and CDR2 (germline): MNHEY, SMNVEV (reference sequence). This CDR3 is CASSLSSGTLVYEQYF. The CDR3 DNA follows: TGTGCCAGCAGTTTATCCTCCGGGACTCTCGTCTACGAGCAGTACTTC.

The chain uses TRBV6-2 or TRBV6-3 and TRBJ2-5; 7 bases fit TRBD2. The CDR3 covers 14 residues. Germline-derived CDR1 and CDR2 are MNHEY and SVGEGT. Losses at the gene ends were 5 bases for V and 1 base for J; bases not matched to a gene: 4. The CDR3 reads CASSDLAVQETQYF. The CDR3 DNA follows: TGTGCCAGCAGTGATCTAGCGGTCCAAGAGACCCAGTACTTC.

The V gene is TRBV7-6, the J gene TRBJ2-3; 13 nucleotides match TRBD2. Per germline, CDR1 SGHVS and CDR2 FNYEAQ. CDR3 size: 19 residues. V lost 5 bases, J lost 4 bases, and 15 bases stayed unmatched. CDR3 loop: CASSARFLGTSGNADTQYF. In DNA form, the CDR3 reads TGTGCCAGCAGCGCCCGTTTTCTTGGGACTAGCGGGAATGCAGATACGCAGTATTTT.

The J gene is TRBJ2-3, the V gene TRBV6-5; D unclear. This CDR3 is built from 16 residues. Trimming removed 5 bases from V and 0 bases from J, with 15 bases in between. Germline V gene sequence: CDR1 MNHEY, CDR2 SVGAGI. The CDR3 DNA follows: TGTGCCAGCAGTACCCCCCGGGTTGGGAGCACAGATACGCAGTATTTT. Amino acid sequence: CASSTPRVGSTDTQYF.

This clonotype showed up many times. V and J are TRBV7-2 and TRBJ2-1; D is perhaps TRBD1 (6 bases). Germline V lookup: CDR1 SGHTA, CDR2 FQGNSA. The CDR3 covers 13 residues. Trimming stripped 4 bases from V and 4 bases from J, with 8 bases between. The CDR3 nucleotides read TGTGCCAGCAGCTCGCAGGGGTACAATGAGCAGTTCTTC. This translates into CASSSQGYNEQFF.

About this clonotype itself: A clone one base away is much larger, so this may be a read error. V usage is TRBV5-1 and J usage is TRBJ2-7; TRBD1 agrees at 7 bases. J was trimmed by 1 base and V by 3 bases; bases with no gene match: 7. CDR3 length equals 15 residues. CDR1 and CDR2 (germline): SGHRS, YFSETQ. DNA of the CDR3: TGCGCCAGCAGCTGCCTAGGACAGGAGTCCTACGAGCAGTACTTC. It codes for CASSCLGQESYEQYF.

The chain's CDR3 is CASFTLGQNYGYTF. Here the CDR3 DNA reads TGTGCCAGCTTCACCCTCGGGCAGAACTATGGCTACACCTTC. V gene TRBV6-5 combines with J gene TRBJ1-2; no clear D gene. The germline gives CDR1 MNHEY, CDR2 SVGAGI. Trimming shortened V by 8 bases and J by 2 bases, and 15 bases separated the two germline ends. CDR3 length equals 14 residues.

CDR3 region: CASSLSRSTYEQYF. The CDR3, as DNA: TGTGCCAGCAGCTTATCGAGGTCTACCTACGAGCAGTACTTC. This chain connects TRBV7-2 to TRBJ2-7, with D unclear. Per germline, CDR1 SGHTA and CDR2 FQGNSA. V dropped 2 bases and J dropped 2 bases, with 10 bases sitting between them. The CDR3 is made up of 14 amino acids.

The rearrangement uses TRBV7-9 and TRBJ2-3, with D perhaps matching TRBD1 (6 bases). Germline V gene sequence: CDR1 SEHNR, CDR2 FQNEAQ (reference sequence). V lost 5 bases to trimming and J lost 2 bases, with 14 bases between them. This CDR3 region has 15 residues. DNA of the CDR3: TGTGCCAGCAGCCAACGGGACACAAACACAGATACGCAGTATTTT. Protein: CASSQRDTNTDTQYF.

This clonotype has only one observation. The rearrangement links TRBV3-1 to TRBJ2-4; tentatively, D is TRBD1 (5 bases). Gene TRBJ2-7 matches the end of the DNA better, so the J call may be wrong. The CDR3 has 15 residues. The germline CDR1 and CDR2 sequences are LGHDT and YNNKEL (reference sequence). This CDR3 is CASSPFRARAYEQYF. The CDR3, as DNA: TGTGCCAGCAGCCCCTTTAGGGCCAGGGCTTACGAGCAGTACTTC.

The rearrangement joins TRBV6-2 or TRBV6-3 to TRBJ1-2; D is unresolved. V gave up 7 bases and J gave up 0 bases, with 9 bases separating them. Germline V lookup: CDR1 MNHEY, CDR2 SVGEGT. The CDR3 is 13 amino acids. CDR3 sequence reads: CASTLTTNYGYTF. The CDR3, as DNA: TGTGCCAGCACCCTGACAACTAACTATGGCTACACCTTC.

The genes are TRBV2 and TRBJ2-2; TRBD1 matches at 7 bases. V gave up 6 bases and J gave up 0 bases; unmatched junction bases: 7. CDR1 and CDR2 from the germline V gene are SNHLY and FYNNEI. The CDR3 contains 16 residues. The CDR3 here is CASRGDSHPNTGELFF. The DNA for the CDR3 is TGTGCCAGCAGGGGGGACAGCCATCCGAACACCGGGGAGCTGTTTTTT.

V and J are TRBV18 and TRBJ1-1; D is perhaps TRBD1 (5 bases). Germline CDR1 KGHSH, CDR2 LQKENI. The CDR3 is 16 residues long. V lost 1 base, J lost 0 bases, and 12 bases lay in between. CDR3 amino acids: CASSPRQGSMNTEAFF. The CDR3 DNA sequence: TGTGCCAGCTCACCACGGCAGGGCTCAATGAACACTGAAGCTTTCTTT. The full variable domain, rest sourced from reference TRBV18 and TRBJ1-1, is NAGVMQNPRHLVRRRGQEARLRCSPMKGHSHVYWYRQLPEEGLKFMVYLQKENIIDESGMPKERFSAEFPKEGPSILRIQQVVRGDSAAYFCASSPRQGSMNTEAFFGQGTRLTVV.

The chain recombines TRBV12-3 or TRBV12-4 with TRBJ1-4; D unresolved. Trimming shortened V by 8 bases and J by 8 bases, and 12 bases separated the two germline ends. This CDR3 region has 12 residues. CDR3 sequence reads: CASGYESEKLFF. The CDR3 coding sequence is TGTGCCAGCGGTTACGAGAGCGAAAAACTGTTTTTT.

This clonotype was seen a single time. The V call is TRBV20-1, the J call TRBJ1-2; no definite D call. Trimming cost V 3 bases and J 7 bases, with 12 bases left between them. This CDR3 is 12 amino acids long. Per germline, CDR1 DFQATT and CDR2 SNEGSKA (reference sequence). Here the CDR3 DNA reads TGCAGTGCTAGGCCACCGGGGTTTGGCTACACCTTC. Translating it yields CSARPPGFGYTF.

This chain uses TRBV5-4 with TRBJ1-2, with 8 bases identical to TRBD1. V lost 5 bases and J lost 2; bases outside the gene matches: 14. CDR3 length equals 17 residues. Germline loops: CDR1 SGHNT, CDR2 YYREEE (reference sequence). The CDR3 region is CASRRTTGVRRNYGYTF. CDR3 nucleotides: TGTGCCAGCAGGAGGACGACAGGGGTTAGGCGGAACTATGGCTACACCTTC.